Below, 3 T cell receptor beta chains from the same sample are listed, as sequenced in a study of T cells in Graves' hyperthyroidism and ophthalmopathy. The TCR beta CDR3 regions underwent amplification using RNA transcripts as the source. Initially, a first-round RT-PCR of the TCR CDR3 employed the HTBI primer set. TCRdb re-analysed the multiplex PCR reads in MiXCR, keeping a single row per CDR3 protein. The table shows roughly 740,000 distinct CDR3 sequences, with around 15% occurring only once. The source material was blood. The source is a man aged 18 to 29 with Graves' hyperthyroidism.

The genes are TRBV19 and TRBJ2-1; 9 positions agree with TRBD1. The CDR3 extends over 15 amino acids. V lost 3 bases and J lost 5; bases outside the gene matches: 5. The germline V gene has CDR1 LNHDA and CDR2 SQIVND (reference sequence). CDR3 bases: TGTGCCAGTAGTATTCCCCGGGACAGGGACAATGAGCAGTTCTTC. As protein: CASSIPRDRDNEQFF.

The sample holds many counts of this clonotype. The chain employs TRBV18 and TRBJ2-7; D possibly corresponds to TRBD1 (6 bases). V was shortened by 2 bases and J by 4 bases, with 12 bases between the two germline ends. CDR1 is KGHSH and CDR2 is LQKENI in the germline V gene. This CDR3 is built from 14 residues. CDR3 protein: CASSPDQGKYEQYF. The DNA of the CDR3 is TGTGCCAGCTCACCAGACCAGGGGAAGTACGAGCAGTACTTC.

This chain joins TRBV14 and TRBJ1-2; tentative D call: TRBD1 (5 bases). V lost 0 bases to trimming and J lost 8 bases, with 13 bases between them. The CDR3 extends over 14 amino acids. Germline CDR1 and CDR2: SGHDN and FVKESK. The DNA of the CDR3 is TGTGCCAGCAGCCAAGATCGGGGGAAGGGGGGCTACACCTTC. It yields the protein CASSQDRGKGGYTF.